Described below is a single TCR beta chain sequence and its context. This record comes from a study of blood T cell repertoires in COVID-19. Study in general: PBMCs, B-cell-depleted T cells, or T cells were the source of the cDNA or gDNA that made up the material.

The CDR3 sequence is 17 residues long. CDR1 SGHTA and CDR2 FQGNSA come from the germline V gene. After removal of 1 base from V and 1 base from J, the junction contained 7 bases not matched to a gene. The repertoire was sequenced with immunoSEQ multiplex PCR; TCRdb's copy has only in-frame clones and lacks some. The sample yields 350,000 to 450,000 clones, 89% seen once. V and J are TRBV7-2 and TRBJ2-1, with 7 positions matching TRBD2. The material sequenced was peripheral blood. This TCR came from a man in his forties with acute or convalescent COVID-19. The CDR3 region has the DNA TGTGCCAGCAGCTTAGTCTCCACGGGGGGTTCCTACAATGAGCAGTTCTTC. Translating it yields CASSLVSTGGSYNEQFF.